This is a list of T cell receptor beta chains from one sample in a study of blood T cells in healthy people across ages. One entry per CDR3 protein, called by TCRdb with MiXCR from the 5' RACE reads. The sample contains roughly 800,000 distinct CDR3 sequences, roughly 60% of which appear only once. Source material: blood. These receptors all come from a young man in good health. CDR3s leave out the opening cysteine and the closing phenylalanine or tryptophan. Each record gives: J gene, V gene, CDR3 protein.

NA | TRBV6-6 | ASSYESRETQY
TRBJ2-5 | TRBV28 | ASSTGKEWETQY
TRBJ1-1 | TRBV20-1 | SAKEPGQWSTEAF
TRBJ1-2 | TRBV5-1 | ASSLQSEPVGGYT
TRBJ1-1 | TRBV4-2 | ASSGGRGTEAF
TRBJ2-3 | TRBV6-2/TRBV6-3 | ASNDRSNTDTQY
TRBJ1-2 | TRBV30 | AWSGPGQPLYGYT
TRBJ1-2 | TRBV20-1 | SARVLDLPNYGYT
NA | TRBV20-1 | SARKPRGYEQY
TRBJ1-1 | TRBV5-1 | ASSLRRIGGMNTEAF
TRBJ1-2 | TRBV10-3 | AISESTGGNGYGYT
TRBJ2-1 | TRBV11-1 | ASSLGAGFNEQF
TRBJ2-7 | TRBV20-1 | SASTGQGHYEQY
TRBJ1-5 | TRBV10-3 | AIKMGGDNQPQH
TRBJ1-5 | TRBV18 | ASSPPAGDNQPQH
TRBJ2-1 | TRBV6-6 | ASREGPGTNYNEQF
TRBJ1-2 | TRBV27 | ASSHDPGGSNYGYT
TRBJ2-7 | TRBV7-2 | ASSPDGYYEQY
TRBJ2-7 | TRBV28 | ASSPPWHEQY
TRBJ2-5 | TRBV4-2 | ASSQSGGGSIETQY
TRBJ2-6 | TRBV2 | ASSAQNSGANVLT
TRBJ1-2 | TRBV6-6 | ASRNGQGFNYGYT
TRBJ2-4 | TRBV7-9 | ASSSRQGAAELAKNIQY
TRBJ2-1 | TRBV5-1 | ASNWGRAYNEQF
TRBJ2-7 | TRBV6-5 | ASSYSLAGVYEQY
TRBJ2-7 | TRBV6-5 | ASRPAPNTGSSYEQY
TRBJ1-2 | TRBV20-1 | SARDKTVWGYT
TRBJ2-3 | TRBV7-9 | ASSSPPGTSSTDTQY
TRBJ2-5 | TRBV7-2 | ASSPGTSGGFKETQY
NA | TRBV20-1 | SALGQGPYEQY
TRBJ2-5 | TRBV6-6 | AVKGAGRFYEQY
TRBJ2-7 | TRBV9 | ASSPKGESVPYEQY
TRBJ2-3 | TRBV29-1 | SVGGQVNTDTQY
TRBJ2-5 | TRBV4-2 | ASSQGETAETQY
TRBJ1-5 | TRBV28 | ASSLFGQASRLDNQPQH
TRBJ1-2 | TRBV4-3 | ASSQDDRDAYGYT
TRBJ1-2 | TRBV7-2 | ASSSMDSNYGYT
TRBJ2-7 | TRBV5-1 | ASSGGTGYEQY
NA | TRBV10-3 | AIRDQYEQY
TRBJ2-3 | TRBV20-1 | SVVPLAGGDTQY
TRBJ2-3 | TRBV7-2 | ASSTGESSPHTQY